These T cell receptor beta chains were read from a single sample in a study of control samples from healthy donors and cancer patients. Here immunoSEQ multiplex PCR was the method, and the copy in TCRdb shows in-frame clones only, minus some. Of about 52,000 clones listed, around 95% are singletons. Sequencing was done on a sample of blood. The receptor source for this set is a man aged 25-45 years in good health. Each CDR3 is given with its conserved first and last residue. The D gene is left open where the match is weak. Size values are once, few and many counts, or a class for expanded clones, and some rows have none.

clone_size j_call v_call cdr3_length d_call cdr3_nt cdr3_aa
NA TRBJ1-1 TRBV5-4 14 NA TGTGCCAGCAGACCGGGCCCCTTTGGCACTGAAGCTTTCTTT CASRPGPFGTEAFF
NA TRBJ2-7 TRBV6-2/TRBV6-3 16 TRBD1 TGTGCCAGCAGCCGATATGGACAGGGCTTATCGTACGAGCAGTACTTC CASSRYGQGLSYEQYF
NA TRBJ2-7 TRBV6-1 15 NA TGTGCCAGCAGTGAAGGTATAGGTCTTTCCTACGAGCAGTACTTC CASSEGIGLSYEQYF
NA TRBJ1-6 TRBV5-1 13 NA TGCGCCAGCAGCGCAGGGATTGATTCACCCCTCCACTTT CASSAGIDSPLHF
NA TRBJ1-2 TRBV28 13 NA TGTGCCAGCAGCCTACAGGGTATCTATGGCTACACCTTC CASSLQGIYGYTF
NA TRBJ1-5 TRBV4-1 15 NA TGCGCCAGCAGCCTAGGTCAGAATAGCAATCAGCCCCAGCATTTT CASSLGQNSNQPQHF
NA TRBJ2-1 TRBV7-9 15 TRBD1 TGTGCCAGCAGCTTGGGGACAGGGTGGGCCAATGAGCAGTTCTTC CASSLGTGWANEQFF
NA TRBJ1-5 TRBV6-2/TRBV6-3 13 NA TGTGCCAGCAGTTACAGTAGCAATCAGCCCCAGCATTTT CASSYSSNQPQHF
NA TRBJ2-3 TRBV13 16 TRBD2 TGTGCCAGCAGCCTTTTAGCGGGAGGGGGCACAGATACGCAGTATTTT CASSLLAGGGTDTQYF
NA TRBJ2-5 TRBV7-9 14 NA TGTGCCAGCAGCTTTCTGGGGATTTTGGAGACCCAGTACTTC CASSFLGILETQYF
NA TRBJ2-5 TRBV3-1/TRBV3-2 14 NA TGTGCCAGCAGCCTACTCGGGAACCAAGAGACCCAGTACTTC CASSLLGNQETQYF
NA TRBJ2-3 TRBV5-1 16 TRBD2 TGCGCCAGCAGCACATGGACTAGCGGGGGCGCAGATACGCAGTATTTT CASSTWTSGGADTQYF
NA TRBJ1-3 TRBV14 13 NA TGTGCCAGCAGCCTTAAAGTTGGAAACACCATATATTTT CASSLKVGNTIYF
NA TRBJ1-6 TRBV3-1/TRBV3-2 12 TRBD1 TGTGCCAGCAGTCGACAGGGCTCACCCCTCCACTTT CASSRQGSPLHF
NA TRBJ1-5 TRBV4-2 15 NA TGTGCCAGCAGCCAAGATCTTTTCGCTGGGAGGCCCCAGCATTTT CASSQDLFAGRPQHF
few TRBJ2-1 TRBV5-1 18 TRBD2 TGCGCCAGCAGCTCGCTCGGGGCTAGCGGGAGCTCCTACAATGAGCAGTTCTTC CASSSLGASGSSYNEQFF
NA TRBJ2-1 TRBV29-1 14 TRBD2 TGCAGCGTTGTAGCGGGTAGCTCCTACAATGAGCAGTTCTTC CSVVAGSSYNEQFF
NA TRBJ2-3 TRBV3-1/TRBV3-2 17 TRBD2 TGTGCCAGCAGCCAAGAGTCTAGCGGGGGGATCACAGATACGCAGTATTTT CASSQESSGGITDTQYF
NA TRBJ1-1 TRBV11-2 14 TRBD1 TGTGCCAGCAGCCTCTGGACAGGGAACACTGAAGCTTTCTTT CASSLWTGNTEAFF
NA TRBJ1-1 TRBV5-6 15 NA TGTGCCAGCAGCCCCTATTCCGGGGAAAACACTGAAGCTTTCTTT CASSPYSGENTEAFF
NA TRBJ2-2 TRBV6-6 12 NA TGTGCCAGCAGTTACGTCCGAGGGGAGCTGTTTTTT CASSYVRGELFF
NA TRBJ1-1 TRBV28 15 TRBD1 TGTGCCAGCAGTATAGGGACAGGGGGCTTTGTGGAAGCTTTCTTT CASSIGTGGFVEAFF
NA TRBJ2-1 TRBV11-1 14 NA TGTGCCAGCAGCTTCTCAGGGTGGTTCAATGAGCAGTTCTTC CASSFSGWFNEQFF
NA TRBJ2-1 TRBV4-1 14 NA TGCGCCAGCAGCCCAGGAAGTGTTCCAAATGAGCAGTTCTTC CASSPGSVPNEQFF
NA TRBJ2-1 TRBV5-1 14 NA TGCGCCAGCAGCTTGCAGCCCTCCTACAATGAGCAGTTCTTC CASSLQPSYNEQFF
NA TRBJ1-2 TRBV6-5 13 NA TGTGCCAGCAGCTCTAGAGAGGGCTATGGCTACACCTTC CASSSREGYGYTF
NA TRBJ1-6 TRBV21-1 19 NA TGTGCCAGCAGCAAAGTCCTGGTCGACCCCCGGGAAAAGAATTCACCCCTCCACTTT CASSKVLVDPREKNSPLHF
once TRBJ2-3 TRBV28 12 NA TGTGCCAGCAGTTTGCTCTCAGATACGCAGTATTTT CASSLLSDTQYF
NA TRBJ2-2 TRBV5-1 15 TRBD1 TGCGCCAGCAGCGGGGGGACAGGGAACACCGGGGAGCTGTTTTTT CASSGGTGNTGELFF
NA TRBJ1-1 TRBV29-1 12 NA TGCAGCGTTGAAGAAGGGAACACTGAAGCTTTCTTT CSVEEGNTEAFF
NA TRBJ2-7 TRBV4-1 15 TRBD2 TGCGCCAGCAGCCAAGGCGGGAGTCTTGCCCACGAGCAGTACTTC CASSQGGSLAHEQYF
few TRBJ1-1 TRBV5-5 14 TRBD1 TGTGCCAGCAGCTTGGCCGGACAGGGCGCTGAAGCTTTCTTT CASSLAGQGAEAFF
NA TRBJ2-6 TRBV21-1 10 NA TGTGCCAGCAGCGACAACGTCCTGACTTTC CASSDNVLTF
once TRBJ1-2 TRBV7-2 14 NA TGTGCCAGCAGTTGGACGGTTCGGCAGGCTAGCTACACCTTC CASSWTVRQASYTF
NA TRBJ1-1 TRBV6-5 13 NA TGTGCCAGCAGTTACTCGCAGAACACTGAAGCTTTCTTT CASSYSQNTEAFF